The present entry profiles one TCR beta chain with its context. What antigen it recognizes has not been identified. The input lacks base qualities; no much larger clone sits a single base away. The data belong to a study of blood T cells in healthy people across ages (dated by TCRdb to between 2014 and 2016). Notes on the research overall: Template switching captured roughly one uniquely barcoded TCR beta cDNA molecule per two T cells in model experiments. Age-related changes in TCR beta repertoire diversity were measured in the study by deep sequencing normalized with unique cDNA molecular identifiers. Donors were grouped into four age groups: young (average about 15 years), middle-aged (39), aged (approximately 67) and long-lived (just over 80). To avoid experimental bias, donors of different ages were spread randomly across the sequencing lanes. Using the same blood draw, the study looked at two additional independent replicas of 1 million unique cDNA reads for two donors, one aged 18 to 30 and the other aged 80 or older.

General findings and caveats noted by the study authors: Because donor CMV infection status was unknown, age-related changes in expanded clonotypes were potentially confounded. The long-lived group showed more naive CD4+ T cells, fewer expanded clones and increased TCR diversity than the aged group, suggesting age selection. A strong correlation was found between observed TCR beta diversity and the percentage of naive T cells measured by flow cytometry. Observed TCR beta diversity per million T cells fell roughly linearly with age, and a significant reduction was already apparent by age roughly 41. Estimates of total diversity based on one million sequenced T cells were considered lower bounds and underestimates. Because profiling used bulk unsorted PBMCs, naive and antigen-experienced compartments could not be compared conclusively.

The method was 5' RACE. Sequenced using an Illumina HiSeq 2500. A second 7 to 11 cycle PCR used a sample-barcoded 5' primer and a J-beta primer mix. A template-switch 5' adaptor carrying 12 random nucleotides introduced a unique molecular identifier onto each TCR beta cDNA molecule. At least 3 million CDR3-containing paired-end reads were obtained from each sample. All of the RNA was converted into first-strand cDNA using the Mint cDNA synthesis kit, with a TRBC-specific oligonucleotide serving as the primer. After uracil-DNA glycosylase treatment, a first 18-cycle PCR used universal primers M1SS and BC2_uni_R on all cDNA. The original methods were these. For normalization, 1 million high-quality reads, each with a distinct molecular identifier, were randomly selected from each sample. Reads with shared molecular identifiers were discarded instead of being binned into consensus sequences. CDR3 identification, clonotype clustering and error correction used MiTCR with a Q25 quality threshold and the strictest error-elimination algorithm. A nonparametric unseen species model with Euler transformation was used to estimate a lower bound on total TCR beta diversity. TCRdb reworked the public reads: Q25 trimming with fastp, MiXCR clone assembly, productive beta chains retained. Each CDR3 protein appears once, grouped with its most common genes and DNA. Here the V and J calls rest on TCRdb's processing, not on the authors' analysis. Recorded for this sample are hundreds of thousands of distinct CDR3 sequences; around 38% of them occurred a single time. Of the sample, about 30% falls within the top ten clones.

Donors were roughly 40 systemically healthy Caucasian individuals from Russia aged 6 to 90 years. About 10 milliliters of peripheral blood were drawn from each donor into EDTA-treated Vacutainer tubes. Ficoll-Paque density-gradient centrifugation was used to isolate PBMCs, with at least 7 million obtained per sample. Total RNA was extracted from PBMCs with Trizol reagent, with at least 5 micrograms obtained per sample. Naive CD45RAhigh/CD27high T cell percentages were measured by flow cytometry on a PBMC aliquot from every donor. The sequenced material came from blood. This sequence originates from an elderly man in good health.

In nucleotides, the sequence is TGTGCCAGCAGCTTAGGTCGGCAGAACACTGAAGCTTTCTTT. It is translated as CASSLGRQNTEAFF. The receptor chain draws on TRBV7-2 and TRBJ1-1; the D gene identity is not certain. The germline V gene encodes CDR1 SGHTA and CDR2 FQGNSA. From the cysteine through the phenylalanine, the CDR3 covers 14 amino acids. Only the CDR3 part of the read is kept: 42 bases, read in frame from the first base. V is reduced by 1 base and J by 1 base, leaving a spacing of 7 bases between them.